Listed here are 26 T cell receptor beta chains from one sample, sequenced in a study of molecular identifiers for immune sequencing clone quantification. TCRdb reanalysed the PCR reads using MiXCR and keeps one entry per CDR3 protein. The sample contains over 50,000 distinct CDR3 sequences, more than 35% of which appear only once. The sample was naive CD8+ T cells from blood, with Jurkat cell RNA spiked in. Documented subset: FACS-sorted CD8+CD4-CCR7+CD45RA+ naive T cells. The receptors shown here come from a human donor in good health. Some libraries in this study had Jurkat cell RNA spiked in.

The J gene is TRBJ2-7, the V gene TRBV11-2; D remains ambiguous. V lost 3 bases, J lost 2 bases, and 14 bases lay in between. The V gene's germline CDR1 is SGHAT and CDR2 FQNNGV. The CDR3 runs to 15 residues. The CDR3 bases are TGTGCCAGCAGCTTGGGGTTCAGCGTAACCTACGAGCAGTACTTC. Its protein product is CASSLGFSVTYEQYF.

This clonotype was seen ten or more times. The chain uses TRBV4-3 and TRBJ1-1; D not resolved. The CDR3 runs to 12 residues. Trimming left V 1 base short and J 3 bases short, with 3 bases between. CDR1 is LGHNA and CDR2 is YSLEER in the germline V gene. CDR3 sequence (DNA): TGCGCCAGCAGCCAAGGTCACACTGAAGCTTTCTTT. This sequence encodes CASSQGHTEAFF.

This clonotype was counted between two and nine times. This chain links TRBV4-1 with TRBJ1-2; D is unresolved. This CDR3 is 12 amino acids long. Germline V lookup: CDR1 MGHRA, CDR2 YSYEKL. Trimming left V 0 bases short and J 4 bases short, with 3 bases between. The CDR3 is CASSQDAYGYTF. DNA of the CDR3: TGCGCCAGCAGCCAAGATGCCTATGGCTACACCTTC.

The sample holds a few counts of this clonotype. The rearrangement uses TRBV9 and TRBJ2-7; D not resolved. Germline CDR1 reads SGDLS; CDR2 reads YYNGEE. Trimming stripped 2 bases from V and 3 bases from J, with 15 bases between. This CDR3 has 15 amino acids. The CDR3 coding sequence is TGTGCCAGCAGCGTTACTCCGGGCCCTAACTACGAGCAGTACTTC. Translated: CASSVTPGPNYEQYF.

The chain combines TRBV4-3 with TRBJ1-5; weak D call: TRBD1 (6 bases). This CDR3 has 15 residues. Germline lookup yields CDR1 LGHNA and CDR2 YSLEER. The ends were cut back, 1 base at V and 3 bases at J, with 10 bases in the middle. CDR3 residues: CASSQVTGPNQPQHF. For the CDR3, the DNA is TGCGCCAGCAGCCAAGTAACAGGGCCCAATCAGCCCCAGCATTTT.

The sample holds many counts of this clonotype. The chain uses TRBV6-2 or TRBV6-3 and TRBJ2-7; the D gene is possibly TRBD2 (5 bases). Trimming shortened V by 10 bases and J by 1 base, and 8 bases separated the two germline ends. CDR3 size: 11 residues. CDR1 is MNHEY, CDR2 SVGEGT, per germline. The CDR3 DNA follows: TGTGCCACCGGGGTATCCTACGAGCAGTACTTC. Translated: CATGVSYEQYF.

This chain links TRBV28 with TRBJ2-7; tentatively, D is TRBD1 or TRBD2 (6 bases each). This CDR3 spans 15 amino acids. Trimming pared 2 bases from V and 2 bases from J, leaving 13 bases between. Per germline, CDR1 MDHEN and CDR2 SYDVKM. The CDR3 nucleotides read TGTGCCAGCAGTTTAGAGGGGGGTCTTCCCTACGAGCAGTACTTC. Its translation: CASSLEGGLPYEQYF.

This clonotype was detected only once. Possible read error: a much larger clone is one base away. V gene TRBV20-1 combines with J gene TRBJ2-7, with unresolved D. The V gene's germline CDR1 is DFQATT and CDR2 SNEGSKA (reference sequence). CDR3 length equals 8 residues. The CDR3 DNA sequence: TGCAGTGTTCCCGAGCAGAACTTC. This translates into CSVPEQNF.

This clonotype was seen only a few times. The CDR3 loop reads CSARTTGLAGGGEQFF. In nucleotides, the CDR3 is TGCAGTGCTAGGACCACCGGACTAGCGGGAGGTGGTGAGCAGTTCTTC. The chain employs TRBV20-1 and TRBJ2-1; TRBD2 matches at 14 bases. The germline V gene has CDR1 DFQATT and CDR2 SNEGSKA (reference sequence). The CDR3 runs to 16 residues. J lost 9 bases, V lost 3 bases, and 10 bases had no gene match.

The chain is built from TRBV27 and TRBJ1-2; the match to TRBD1 covers 8 bases. J lost 4 bases, V lost 2 bases, and 3 bases had no gene match. The length of the CDR3 is 14 residues. CDR1 MNHEY and CDR2 SMNVEV come from the germline V gene (reference sequence). CDR3 in DNA: TGTGCCAGCAGTTTACAGGGGGCTGGCTATGGCTACACCTTC. This encodes CASSLQGAGYGYTF.

This clonotype showed up many times. J is TRBJ1-2 and V is TRBV6-6; 9 nucleotides align to TRBD1. CDR1 MNHNY and CDR2 SVGAGI come from the germline V gene (reference sequence). V shed 5 bases, J shed 6 bases, and the junction held 4 bases outside the gene matches. This CDR3 contains 13 residues. CDR3 in amino acids: CASSQQGANGYTF. The CDR3 nucleotides read TGTGCCAGCAGTCAACAGGGGGCTAATGGCTACACCTTC.

Only a few counts were recorded for this clonotype. This chain connects TRBV12-3 or TRBV12-4 to TRBJ1-5; D gene ambiguous. Trimming removed 8 bases at V and 2 bases at J, with 16 bases between. The CDR3 covers 15 residues. This CDR3 is CASGASRWGNQPQHF. The DNA for the CDR3 is TGTGCCAGCGGCGCATCCCGTTGGGGCAATCAGCCCCAGCATTTT.

This clonotype has at least ten counts. The chain has TRBV5-6 and TRBJ2-7, with TRBD1 matching 8 bases. J gave up 6 bases and V 2 bases, and 1 base lay outside the gene matches. The CDR3 consists of 12 residues. CDR1 and CDR2 (germline): SGHDT, YYEEEE. CDR3 in DNA: TGTGCCAGCAGCTTCAGGGGGCTCGAGCAGTACTTC. This sequence encodes CASSFRGLEQYF.

Comment on this clonotype: The conserved closing phenylalanine or tryptophan is absent in this CDR3, likely reflecting a read error. The DNA of the CDR3 is TGTGCCAGCAGTCCGACAGGGCGCGAGCAGTACCTC. Translation: CASSPTGREQYL. The J gene is TRBJ2-7, the V gene TRBV28; 7 nucleotides agree with TRBD1. This CDR3 spans 12 amino acids. With V trimmed by 5 bases and J by 6 bases, 4 bases remained unmatched. Germline lookup yields CDR1 MDHEN and CDR2 SYDVKM.

This clonotype was recorded many times. This sequence joins TRBV6-6 and TRBJ1-1; D is possibly TRBD1 (5 bases). From germline, CDR1 is MNHNY and CDR2 SVGAGI (reference sequence). Trimming took off 7 bases at V and 8 bases at J, with 20 bases between the two ends. This CDR3 is built from 14 residues. CDR3 amino acids: CASTVLTGPQEAFF. The CDR3 coding sequence is TGTGCCAGCACCGTACTCACGGGACCGCAGGAAGCTTTCTTT.

The V call is TRBV6-2 or TRBV6-3, the J call TRBJ2-7; 7 bases match TRBD1. With 0 bases clipped from V and 2 bases from J, the junction kept 7 bases outside the gene matches. CDR3 length equals 16 residues. The germline gives CDR1 MNHEY, CDR2 SVGEGT. In nucleotides, the CDR3 is TGTGCCAGCAGTTACTCGATCGCAGGGGGTGCCTACGAGCAGTACTTC. It specifies CASSYSIAGGAYEQYF.

Turning to this clonotype: A much larger clone differs by one base, so this may be a read error. The chain couples TRBV28 to TRBJ2-3; 9 bases map to TRBD2. The CDR3 sequence is 15 residues long. Germline CDR1 MDHEN, CDR2 SYDVKM. With V trimmed by 6 bases and J by 8 bases, 12 bases remained unmatched. The CDR3 reads CASSQISGLATTQYF. In DNA, the CDR3 is TGTGCCAGCAGCCAGATTTCGGGACTAGCAACTACGCAGTATTTT.

On this clonotype itself: With a much larger clone just one base away, this may be a read error. The CDR3 DNA reads as TGCGCCAGCAGCTTCGTCGAGGACGAGCAGTACTTC. This translates into CASSFVEDEQYF. The rearrangement links TRBV5-1 to TRBJ2-7; D is undetermined. This CDR3 has 12 residues. Germline V lookup: CDR1 SGHRS, CDR2 YFSETQ. Trimming took 2 bases from V and 5 from J, leaving 8 bases between them.

The rearrangement links TRBV5-5 to TRBJ1-3, with TRBD1 matching over 11 bases. The V and J ends lost 4 bases and 4 bases, in that order; junction bases with no gene match: 7. Germline CDR1 reads SGHKS; CDR2 reads YYEKEE (reference sequence). This CDR3 spans 16 amino acids. CDR3 DNA: TGTGCCAGCAGCCCGTGGACAGGGGGCGAAGGAAACACCATATATTTT. Translated: CASSPWTGGEGNTIYF.

This clonotype was seen a few times. The chain is built from TRBV2 and TRBJ2-7, with TRBD1 as a possible D gene (6 bases). V was trimmed by 7 bases and J by 0 bases, leaving 13 bases between them. This CDR3 spans 14 amino acids. Per the germline V gene, CDR1 is SNHLY and CDR2 is FYNNEI. CDR3 nucleotide sequence: TGTGCCAGCACCGGGGACACACTCTCCTACGAGCAGTACTTC. Protein: CASTGDTLSYEQYF.

As regards this clonotype: Germline and junction disagree at one end, which may indicate a read error. V usage is TRBV4-1 and J usage is TRBJ2-2; D tentatively reads TRBD1 or TRBD2 (5 bases each). CDR3 length: 17 residues. CDR1 MGHRA and CDR2 YSYEKL come from the germline V gene. The CDR3 DNA reads as TGCGCCAGCAGAAGGCAGGGTGCCCATCTGAACACCGGGGAGCTGTTATTT. Translation: CASRRQGAHLNTGELLF.

This clonotype was recorded a few times. This rearrangement joins TRBV5-8 to TRBJ2-1; D gene unclear. The CDR3 spans 14 residues. V lost 2 bases to trimming and J lost 7 bases, with 13 bases between them. Germline lookup yields CDR1 SGHTS and CDR2 YDEGEE. The CDR3 nucleotides read TGTGCCAGCAGCTTTACTGGAAGTCTGAATGAGCAGTTCTTC. Residues: CASSFTGSLNEQFF.

The chain employs TRBV7-9 and TRBJ2-7, with TRBD1 matching 9 bases. The CDR3 spans 16 residues. Trimming cost V 4 bases and J 4 bases; bases outside gene matches: 11. From germline, CDR1 is SEHNR and CDR2 FQNEAQ (reference sequence). The CDR3 spells CASSSKRTGDSYEQYF. The DNA of the CDR3 is TGTGCCAGCAGCTCGAAACGGACAGGGGATTCATACGAGCAGTACTTC.

The chain recombines TRBV4-3 with TRBJ2-1; D not resolved. Trimming pared 3 bases from V and 3 bases from J, leaving 0 bases between. Germline assignment: CDR1 LGHNA and CDR2 YSLEER. CDR3 length: 11 amino acids. As DNA, the CDR3 is TGCGCCAGCAGCCACTACAATGAGCAGTTCTTC. Translating gives CASSHYNEQFF.

This clonotype has a count of ten or more. The chain combines TRBV6-1 with TRBJ2-3; possibly TRBD1 for D (6 bases). This CDR3 region has 13 residues. Germline loops: CDR1 MNHNS, CDR2 SASEGT. V was pared by 5 bases and J by 6 bases, with 12 bases between. In DNA form, the CDR3 reads TGTGCCAGCAGTCAGAGGGGGTCGGATACGCAGTATTTT. This translates into CASSQRGSDTQYF.

This clonotype was detected only a few times. The rearrangement joins TRBV7-7 to TRBJ2-1; weak D call: TRBD1 (5 bases). Germline CDR1 and CDR2: SSHAT and FNYEAQ (reference sequence). V was pared by 5 bases and J by 5 bases, with 19 bases between. The CDR3 has 16 amino acids. The CDR3 here is CASSKIPRDRDNEQFF. CDR3 DNA sequence: TGTGCCAGCAGCAAGATACCCAGGGATAGAGACAATGAGCAGTTCTTC.